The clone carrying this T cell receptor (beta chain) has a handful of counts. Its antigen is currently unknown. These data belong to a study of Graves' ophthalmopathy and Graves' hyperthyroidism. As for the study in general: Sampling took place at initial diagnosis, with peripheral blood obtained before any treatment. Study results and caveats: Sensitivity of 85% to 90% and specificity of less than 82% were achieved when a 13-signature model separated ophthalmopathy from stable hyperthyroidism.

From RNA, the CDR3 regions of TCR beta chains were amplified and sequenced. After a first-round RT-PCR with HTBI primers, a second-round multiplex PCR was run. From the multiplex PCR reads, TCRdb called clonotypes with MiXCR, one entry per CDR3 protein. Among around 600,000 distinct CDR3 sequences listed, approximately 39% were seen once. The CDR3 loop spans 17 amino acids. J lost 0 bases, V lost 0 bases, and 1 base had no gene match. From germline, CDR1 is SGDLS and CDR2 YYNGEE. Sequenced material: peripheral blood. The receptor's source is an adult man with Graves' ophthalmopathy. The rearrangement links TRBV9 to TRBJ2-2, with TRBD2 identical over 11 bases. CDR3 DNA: TGTGCCAGCAGCGTAGCTAGCGGGGGGCCGAACACCGGGGAGCTGTTTTTT. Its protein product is CASSVASGGPNTGELFF.